The present T cell receptor beta chain was sequenced within a study of blood T cell repertoires in COVID-19. At the level of the study: Sites across the United States, Italy and Spain contributed samples from acute and convalescent COVID-19. The analysed material was cDNA or gDNA that came from T cells, B-cell-depleted T cells, or PBMCs.

Original processing methods: The assay estimated nucleated cells by amplifying reference gene primers. Using immunoSEQ multiplex PCR, the repertoire was profiled, and TCRdb retains in-frame clones only, with some absent. The DNA was the basis for D and trimming; V, J and clone size are from that table. Counted here are under 250,000 clones, around 88% occurring once; the ten biggest clones make up approximately 1.3%. CDR1 MNHEY and CDR2 SVGAGI come from the germline V gene. The CDR3 runs to 15 residues. J lost 5 bases, V lost 5 bases, and 8 bases had no gene match. What was sequenced was peripheral blood. V and J are TRBV6-5 and TRBJ2-3, with 9 bases fitting TRBD1. The TCR comes from a man older than 75 with acute or convalescent COVID-19. As DNA, the CDR3 is TGTGCCAGCAGTCGTACCGGGACAGGGAAAGATACGCAGTATTTT. It codes for CASSRTGTGKDTQYF.